The T cell receptor (beta chain) described here comes from a study of blood T cell repertoires in COVID-19. Only in-frame clones appear in the TCRdb table, and some are missing; sequencing was by immunoSEQ multiplex PCR. The profile covers approximately 91,000 clones, with around 90% appearing a single time and approximately 4.5% taken by the ten largest. This CDR3 has 14 residues. Trimming took 1 base from V and 7 from J, leaving 14 bases between them. Germline lookup yields CDR1 SGHNT and CDR2 YENEEA. The sequence was obtained from a man between 65 and 80 years old with acute or convalescent COVID-19. The chain joins TRBV11-3 to TRBJ2-7; the D gene is possibly TRBD2 (5 bases). Sequencing was carried out using peripheral blood. Here the CDR3 reads CASSLGRGLREQYF. CDR3 sequence (DNA): TGTGCCAGCAGCTTAGGACGCGGGTTGAGAGAGCAGTACTTC.